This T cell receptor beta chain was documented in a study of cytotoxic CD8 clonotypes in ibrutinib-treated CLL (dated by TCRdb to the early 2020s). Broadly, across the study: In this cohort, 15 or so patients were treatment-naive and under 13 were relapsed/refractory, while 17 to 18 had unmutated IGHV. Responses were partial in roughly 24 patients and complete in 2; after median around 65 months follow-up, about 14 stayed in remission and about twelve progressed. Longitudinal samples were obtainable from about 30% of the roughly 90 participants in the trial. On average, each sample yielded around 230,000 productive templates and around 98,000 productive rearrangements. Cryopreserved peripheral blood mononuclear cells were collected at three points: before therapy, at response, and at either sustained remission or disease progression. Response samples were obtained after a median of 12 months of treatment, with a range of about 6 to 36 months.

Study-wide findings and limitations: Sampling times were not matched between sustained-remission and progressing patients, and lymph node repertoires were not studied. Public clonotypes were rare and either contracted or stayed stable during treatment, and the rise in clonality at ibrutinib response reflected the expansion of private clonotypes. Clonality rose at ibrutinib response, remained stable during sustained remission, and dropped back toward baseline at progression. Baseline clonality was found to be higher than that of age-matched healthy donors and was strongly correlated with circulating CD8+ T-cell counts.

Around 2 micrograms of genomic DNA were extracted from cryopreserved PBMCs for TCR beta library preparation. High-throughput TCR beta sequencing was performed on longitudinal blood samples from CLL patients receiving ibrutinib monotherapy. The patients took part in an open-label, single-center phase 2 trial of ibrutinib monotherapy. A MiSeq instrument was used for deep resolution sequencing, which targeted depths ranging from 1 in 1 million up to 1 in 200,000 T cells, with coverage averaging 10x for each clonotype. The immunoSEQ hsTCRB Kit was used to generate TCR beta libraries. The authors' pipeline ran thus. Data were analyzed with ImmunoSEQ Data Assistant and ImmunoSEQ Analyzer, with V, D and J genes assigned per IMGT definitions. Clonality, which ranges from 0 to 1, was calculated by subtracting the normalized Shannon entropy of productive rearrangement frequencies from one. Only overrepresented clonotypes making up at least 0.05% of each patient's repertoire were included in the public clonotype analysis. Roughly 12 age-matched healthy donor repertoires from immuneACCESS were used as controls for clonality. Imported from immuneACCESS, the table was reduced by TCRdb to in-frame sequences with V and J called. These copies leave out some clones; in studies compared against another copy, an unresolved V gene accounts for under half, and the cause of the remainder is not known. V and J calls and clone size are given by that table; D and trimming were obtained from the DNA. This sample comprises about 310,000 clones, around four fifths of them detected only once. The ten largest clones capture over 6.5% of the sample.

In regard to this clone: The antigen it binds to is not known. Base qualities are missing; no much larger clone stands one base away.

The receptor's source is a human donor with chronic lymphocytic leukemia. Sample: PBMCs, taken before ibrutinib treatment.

The CDR3 loop reads CASSPHRNEQYF. DNA sequence: TGTGCCAGCAGCCCCCATAGGAACGAGCAGTACTTC. The receptor chain draws on TRBV6-6 and TRBJ2-7, with the identity of the D gene unclear. From the cysteine through the phenylalanine, the CDR3 covers 12 amino acids. CDR3 DNA is the only sequence kept; it has 36 bases, read in frame from the first base. The V and J ends are trimmed by 6 bases and 5 bases, leaving 11 bases between them. From a lookup of the germline V gene (reference sequence), CDR1 and CDR2 are MNHNY and SVGAGI.